The rows below give T cell receptor beta chains drawn from one sample of a study of beta chain features in type 1 diabetes. The repertoire was sequenced with immunoSEQ multiplex PCR; TCRdb's copy has only in-frame clones and lacks some. The sample contains over 600,000 clones, about an eighth of which appear only once. Sequenced input: naive CD4+ T cells from blood. The source of these receptors is a man younger than 45 with type 1 diabetes. Each CDR3 is given with its conserved first and last residue. The order of the fields is D gene, J gene, V gene, clone size, CDR3 DNA, CDR3 protein. A D gene is named only where the DNA matches it firmly. Size is stated for part of the rows, as once, few or many counts, or as a class when the clone is expanded.

D: TRBD1
J: TRBJ1-6
V: TRBV27
size: few
DNA: TGTGCCACCCGCGGACAGGGGGTTTCACCCCTCCACTTT
CDR3: CATRGQGVSPLHF

D: -
J: TRBJ2-3
V: TRBV11-2
size: -
DNA: TGTGCCAGCAGGCCGCAGGGGACTAGCACAGATACGCAGTATTTT
CDR3: CASRPQGTSTDTQYF

D: TRBD2
J: TRBJ2-3
V: TRBV7-2
size: -
DNA: TGTGCCAGCAGCTTAGAGCTACTAGCGGGGCAAGGTACGCAGTATTTT
CDR3: CASSLELLAGQGTQYF

D: -
J: TRBJ2-1
V: TRBV11-3
size: few
DNA: TGTGCCAGCGGGATATCCTACAATGAGCAGTTCTTC
CDR3: CASGISYNEQFF

D: -
J: TRBJ2-7
V: TRBV7-2
size: -
DNA: TGTGCCAGCAGCTCCCTCCAGGGCGAGCAGTACTTC
CDR3: CASSSLQGEQYF

D: TRBD2
J: TRBJ2-7
V: TRBV29-1
size: few
DNA: TGCAGCGTTGACGGGGGGGACGGTTCCTACGAGCAGTACTTC
CDR3: CSVDGGDGSYEQYF

D: -
J: TRBJ1-5
V: TRBV10-3
size: -
DNA: TGTGCCATCAGTGGGATTAATAGCAATCAGCCCCAGCATTTT
CDR3: CAISGINSNQPQHF

D: -
J: TRBJ1-4
V: TRBV29-1
size: few
DNA: TGCAGCGTTGGTGCTTCACCTACAACTAATGAAAAACTGTTTTTT
CDR3: CSVGASPTTNEKLFF

D: -
J: TRBJ2-7
V: TRBV5-1
size: -
DNA: TGCGCCAGCAGTTCCGACAGCCCCTACGAGCAGTACTTC
CDR3: CASSSDSPYEQYF

D: TRBD2
J: TRBJ2-7
V: TRBV4-3
size: -
DNA: TGCGCCAGCAGCCAAGATCCTGGACTAGTGTACGAGCAGTACTTC
CDR3: CASSQDPGLVYEQYF

D: TRBD2
J: TRBJ2-4
V: TRBV5-4
size: -
DNA: TGTGCCAGCAGCACCGGGACTAGCGGAAACATTCAGTACTTC
CDR3: CASSTGTSGNIQYF

D: -
J: TRBJ1-2
V: TRBV7-2
size: few
DNA: TGTGCCAGCAGCTTATTATTCTATGGCTACACCTTC
CDR3: CASSLLFYGYTF

D: TRBD1
J: TRBJ2-7
V: TRBV6-1
size: -
DNA: TGTGCCAGCAGTGAAGCATGGACAGGCCCACCCTACGAGCAGTACTTC
CDR3: CASSEAWTGPPYEQYF

D: TRBD2
J: TRBJ2-1
V: TRBV5-6
size: -
DNA: TGTGCCAGCAGTCTAGCGGGAGACCGGGACAATGAGCAGTTCTTC
CDR3: CASSLAGDRDNEQFF

D: TRBD1
J: TRBJ1-2
V: TRBV11-2
size: -
DNA: TGTGCCAGCAGCTCGAGGACAGGGGGATGGGGCTATGGCTACACCTTC
CDR3: CASSSRTGGWGYGYTF

D: -
J: TRBJ2-6
V: TRBV6-5
size: -
DNA: TGTGCCAGCAAGTGGGGCTCTGGGGCCAACGTCCTGACTTTC
CDR3: CASKWGSGANVLTF

D: -
J: TRBJ1-2
V: TRBV7-9
size: -
DNA: TGTGCCAGCAGCCCGTGGGGATCCTCAAACTATGGCTACACCTTC
CDR3: CASSPWGSSNYGYTF

D: -
J: TRBJ2-3
V: TRBV15
size: few
DNA: TGTGCCACCAGCAGGAGAGACACAGATACGCAGTATTTT
CDR3: CATSRRDTDTQYF

D: -
J: TRBJ2-7
V: TRBV2
size: -
DNA: TGTGCCAGCACGAGCCAGGGAGCCTACGAGCAGTACTTC
CDR3: CASTSQGAYEQYF

D: -
J: TRBJ1-1
V: TRBV5-6
size: few
DNA: TGTGCCAGCAGCTTGGGTATCATTAGGGGACGAGACACTGAAGCTTTCTTT
CDR3: CASSLGIIRGRDTEAFF

D: -
J: TRBJ2-4
V: TRBV2
size: -
DNA: TGTGCCAGCATAGCAAGGGGGGCGAGAAACATTCAGTACTTC
CDR3: CASIARGARNIQYF

D: -
J: TRBJ1-1
V: TRBV29-1
size: -
DNA: TGCAGCGTTGATCTGCTTCGAACGGGCACTGAAGCTTTCTTT
CDR3: CSVDLLRTGTEAFF

D: -
J: TRBJ2-5
V: TRBV19
size: -
DNA: TGTGCCAGTAGTATGACAGAACAAGAGACCCAGTACTTC
CDR3: CASSMTEQETQYF

D: -
J: TRBJ1-6
V: TRBV6-5
size: few
DNA: TGTGCCAGCAGTTTACAACCGAAAAGGGCGAATTCACCCCTCCACTTT
CDR3: CASSLQPKRANSPLHF